These 13 T cell receptor beta chains share one sample of origin, sequenced in a study of shared clonotypes between healthy human individuals. Clones were read by immunoSEQ multiplex PCR, and TCRdb kept only the in-frame ones, dropping some. The sample lists about 520,000 clones; around 85% were seen once. The sequenced sample was PBMCs. All receptors come from a woman aged 40 to 49 in good health. Some clones in this sample may be carry-over from other donors' samples.

V and J are TRBV11-3 and TRBJ2-2; D is perhaps TRBD2 (5 bases). With 4 bases removed from V and 5 bases from J, the gap between germline ends came to 8 bases. Germline V CDR1 and CDR2: SGHNT, YENEEA. The CDR3 length is 13 residues. The CDR3 sequence is CASSSPGTGELFF. Written as DNA, the CDR3 is TGTGCCAGCAGCTCGCCGGGGACCGGGGAGCTGTTTTTT.

The chain has TRBV29-1 and TRBJ1-2, with D tentatively TRBD1 (5 bases). Germline V gene data show CDR1 as SQVTM and CDR2 as ANQGSEA. The CDR3 length is 13 residues. Trimming left V 2 bases short and J 4 bases short, with 11 bases between. The CDR3 DNA is TGCAGCGTTGAAAGGGTCGGGGGCTATGGCTACACCTTC. This gives the protein CSVERVGGYGYTF.

This clone was seen a few times. A far larger clone is off by one base, so a read error is likely. The same CDR3 also results from other DNA sequences found in this sample. CDR3 sequence: CAWTMRGKLAEPLNTGELFF. In DNA, the CDR3 is TGTGCCTGGACCATGCGGGGGAAACTAGCGGAGCCGCTGAACACAGGGGAGCTGTTTTTT. V is TRBV30 and J is TRBJ2-2; 8 positions match TRBD2. The CDR3 has 20 amino acids. Per the germline V gene, CDR1 is GTSNPN and CDR2 is SVGIG (reference sequence).

V gene TRBV15 combines with J gene TRBJ2-1, with 10 positions matching TRBD2. This CDR3 has 17 residues. V was pared by 3 bases and J by 0 bases, with 5 bases of the junction left unmatched. CDR1 is LNHNV, CDR2 YYDKDF, per germline (reference sequence). CDR3 coding DNA: TGTGCCACCAGCAGGTGGACTAGCGGAAGCTCCTACAATGAGCAGTTCTTC. Translated: CATSRWTSGSSYNEQFF.

The chain employs TRBV19 and TRBJ1-1; D gene uncertain. V was trimmed by 1 base and J by 4 bases, leaving 7 bases between them. The germline V gene has CDR1 LNHDA and CDR2 SQIVND (reference sequence). This CDR3 contains 13 residues. The CDR3 spells CASSIADLTEAFF. As DNA, the CDR3 is TGTGCCAGTAGTATAGCGGATCTCACTGAAGCTTTCTTT.

Remarks on this clone: The same CDR3 is also encoded by other DNA sequences in this sample. The chain carries TRBV5-1 and TRBJ2-5; perhaps TRBD1 as D (5 bases). Per the germline V gene, CDR1 is SGHRS and CDR2 is YFSETQ. This CDR3 comprises 14 residues. V lost 2 bases and J lost 1, with 9 bases in between. The CDR3 reads CASSFLQGQETQYF. CDR3 bases: TGCGCCAGCAGCTTCCTTCAGGGCCAAGAGACCCAGTACTTC.

The genes are TRBV27 and TRBJ2-2, with D uncertain. In germline, CDR1 is MNHEY, CDR2 SMNVEV (reference sequence). The V end lost 5 bases, the J end lost 1 base, and 8 bases lay between the germline ends. This CDR3 spans 14 amino acids. The CDR3 nucleotides read TGTGCCAGCAGTCCCCAGATGAACACCGGGGAGCTGTTTTTT. It is translated as CASSPQMNTGELFF.

With respect to this clone: An end of the junction differs from the germline gene, which may be a read error. The chain employs TRBV10-3 and TRBJ2-7; 7 bases are shared with TRBD2. From germline, CDR1 is ENHRY and CDR2 SYGVKD. This CDR3 comprises 14 residues. The CDR3 region is CAIGETSWRYEQYF. CDR3 coding DNA: TGTGCCATCGGTGAGACTAGCTGGAGGTACGAGCAGTACTTC.

This clone has a single count. Written as DNA, the CDR3 is TGTGCCAGTAGTGACAGACAGGGAGACGAGCAGTACTTC. Translated, it gives CASSDRQGDEQYF. J is TRBJ2-7 and V is TRBV19; TRBD1 matches at 7 bases. The V segment lost 5 bases and the J segment 5 bases; nucleotides outside the gene matches: 6. Germline values: CDR1 LNHDA, CDR2 SQIVND (reference sequence). The CDR3 runs to 13 residues.

This clone was counted a single time. The V call is TRBV27, the J call TRBJ2-7; 9 nucleotides match TRBD2. Germline CDR1 MNHEY, CDR2 SMNVEV (reference sequence). Trimming removed 1 base from V and 4 bases from J; junction bases left unmatched: 5. This CDR3 has 15 residues. The CDR3: CASSLLREGRYEQYF. The CDR3 DNA is TGTGCCAGCAGTTTATTGCGGGAGGGCCGATACGAGCAGTACTTC.

This sequence joins TRBV4-1 and TRBJ2-2; maybe TRBD1 (5 bases). Germline loops: CDR1 MGHRA, CDR2 YSYEKL. This CDR3 is 13 amino acids long. Between the trimmed V and J ends, which lost 5 bases and 5 bases, there was a span of 9 bases. The CDR3 coding sequence is TGCGCCAGCAGCGCAGGGTTTACCGGGGAGCTGTTTTTT. Protein product: CASSAGFTGELFF.

In this sample, this clone turned up once. The chain uses TRBV9 and TRBJ2-1; 8 positions agree with TRBD2. The length of the CDR3 is 13 residues. Germline CDR1 and CDR2: SGDLS and YYNGEE. Trimming took 4 bases from V and 12 from J; bases not matched to a gene: 9. CDR3 in amino acids: CASSSGTRGVQFF. Written as DNA, the CDR3 is TGTGCCAGCAGCTCAGGGACTAGGGGGGTGCAGTTCTTC. The full variable domain, with the rest looked up from reference TRBV9 and TRBJ2-1, is DSGVTQTPKHLITATGQRVTLRCSPRSGDLSVYWYQQSLDQGLQFLIQYYNGEERAKGNILERFSAQQFPDLHSELNLSSLELGDSALYFCASSSGTRGVQFFGPGTRLTVL.

The genes are TRBV6-6 and TRBJ2-7, with 12 bases aligning to TRBD2. Germline values: CDR1 MNHNY, CDR2 SVGAGI (reference sequence). The CDR3 consists of 15 residues. Trimming removed 4 bases from V and 7 bases from J; junction bases left unmatched: 8. This CDR3 reads CASSSSTSGGGEQYF. DNA of the CDR3: TGTGCCAGCAGTTCCTCGACTAGCGGGGGCGGGGAGCAGTACTTC.